This is a list of T cell receptor beta chains from one sample in a study of CD8 T cells in Susac syndrome. One entry per CDR3 protein results from TCRdb running MiXCR on the immunoSEQ multiplex PCR reads. The sample shows about 190,000 distinct CDR3 sequences, approximately 93% of them seen only once. The sequencing input was CD4+ T cells from PBMCs. All receptors derive from a human donor in good health. Each CDR3 is given with its conserved first and last residue. A D gene is named only where the DNA matches it firmly. Size is omitted from some rows. Given values are once, few, many or a class for expanded clones.

V	D	J	size	DNA	CDR3
TRBV28	.	TRBJ1-1	few	TGTGCCAGCAGTCGTAGCCTGAACACTGAAGCTTTCTTT	CASSRSLNTEAFF
TRBV29-1	.	TRBJ1-2	.	TGCAGCGTTGAACCGGGAAGCGAAAATGGCTACACCTTC	CSVEPGSENGYTF
TRBV24-1	TRBD2	TRBJ2-5	.	TGTGCCACCAGTGACCGTGGACTAGCGGGGAGGGAGACCCAGTACTTC	CATSDRGLAGRETQYF
TRBV27	TRBD2	TRBJ2-3	.	TGTGCCAGCAGTTTAGCGGGGGGGGCGGATACGCAGTATTTT	CASSLAGGADTQYF
TRBV19	.	TRBJ1-5	.	TGTGCCAGTAGCTGGGAGGGGTATAGCAATCAGCCCCAGCATTTT	CASSWEGYSNQPQHF
TRBV20-1	.	TRBJ2-7	.	TGCAGTGCTAGTACTCTAACGGGGCTCCACTCCTACGAGCAGTACTTC	CSASTLTGLHSYEQYF
TRBV7-9	.	TRBJ1-1	.	TGTGCCAGCAGCTTACAGGGTGGGGTGAACACTGAAGCTTTCTTT	CASSLQGGVNTEAFF
TRBV10-3	.	TRBJ1-1	.	TGTGCCATCAGCGCGAAACCGAACACTGAAGCTTTCTTT	CAISAKPNTEAFF
TRBV19	TRBD1	TRBJ2-1	.	TGTGCCAGTAGTACGGCAGGGGGCTTGGGTGAGAATGAGCAGTTCTTC	CASSTAGGLGENEQFF
TRBV3-1	.	TRBJ2-1	.	TGTGCCAGCAGCCGACCGGGCCCTCGGAGTGAGCAGTTCTTC	CASSRPGPRSEQFF
TRBV7-3	.	TRBJ2-2	few	TGTGCCAGCAGCTCTGTGGTCGCCGGGGAGCTGTTTTTT	CASSSVVAGELFF
TRBV19	.	TRBJ2-5	.	TGTGCCAGTAGTTACCTCCAAGAGACCCAGTACTTC	CASSYLQETQYF
TRBV5-1	.	TRBJ2-6	.	TGCGCCAGCAGCTTTAACAGGCCAGATGATGGGGCCAACGTCCTGACTTTC	CASSFNRPDDGANVLTF
TRBV7-6	.	TRBJ2-7	.	TGTGCCAGCAGTTCCTACCCCGGGACCCTGGTAATGCGGGAGCAGTACTTC	CASSSYPGTLVMREQYF
TRBV5-1	.	TRBJ1-3	.	TGCGCCAGCAGCCTGGGCTCGGCGGACTCTGGAAACACCATATATTTT	CASSLGSADSGNTIYF
TRBV4-3	.	TRBJ1-4	.	TGCGCCAGCAGCCAAGATATGAGGGTTGAAAAACTGTTTTTT	CASSQDMRVEKLFF
TRBV7-9	TRBD2	TRBJ2-1	.	TGTGCCAGCAGCCGCCGACTAGCGTCGGGACTCTACAATGAGCAGTTCTTC	CASSRRLASGLYNEQFF
TRBV18	.	TRBJ2-7	few	TGTGCCAGCGCGAGGGGAAGCTCCTACGAGCAGTACTTC	CASARGSSYEQYF
TRBV29-1	TRBD1	TRBJ2-1	.	TGCAGCGGGGAACAGGGGCCTCTTGGTGAGCAGTTCTTC	CSGEQGPLGEQFF
TRBV20-1	TRBD2	TRBJ2-1	.	TGCAGTGCTAGGGGACTAGCGGGGACATACAATGAGCAGTTCTTC	CSARGLAGTYNEQFF
TRBV24-1	TRBD2	TRBJ2-3	.	TGTGCCACCAGTGACCTCCCGGTGGGCGGGGGGGCAACAGATACGCAGTATTTT	CATSDLPVGGGATDTQYF
TRBV29-1	.	TRBJ1-1	.	TGCAGCGTTGGGAAAGGGACTAACACTGAAGCTTTCTTT	CSVGKGTNTEAFF
TRBV4-3	TRBD1	TRBJ1-1	.	TGCGCCAGCAGCCAAGTAACAGGGGGGACTGAAGCTTTCTTT	CASSQVTGGTEAFF
TRBV7-9	.	TRBJ1-2	.	TGTGCCAGCAGCTTAGAGGGGGGGGCTTCGGGCTACACCTTC	CASSLEGGASGYTF
TRBV6-5	.	TRBJ1-2	.	TGTGCCAGCAGTTCCATTAGAGACGATGGCTACACCTTC	CASSSIRDDGYTF
TRBV5-1	.	TRBJ2-2	.	TGTGCCAGCAGCTTAGGACAGAACACCGGGGAGCTGTTTTTT	CASSLGQNTGELFF
TRBV7-3	TRBD1	TRBJ2-5	.	TGTGCCAGCAGCTTAGGACAGGGACAGACCCAGTACTTC	CASSLGQGQTQYF
TRBV7-2	TRBD1	TRBJ2-1	.	TGTGCCAGCAGCCCAGACAGGGCATACTACAATGAGCAGTTCTTC	CASSPDRAYYNEQFF
TRBV7-9	.	TRBJ1-1	.	TGTGCCAGCAGCTTAGGCCCCCCGGGGTGGGACACTGAAGCTTTCTTT	CASSLGPPGWDTEAFF
TRBV24-1	.	TRBJ2-5	.	TGTGCCACCAGTGACCCCGGGCTTCAAGAGACCCAGTACTTC	CATSDPGLQETQYF
TRBV4-1	TRBD1	TRBJ2-5	.	TGCGCCAGCAGCCCCCAGGGGGTCGGAGGACAAGAGACCCAGTACTTC	CASSPQGVGGQETQYF